Below, 7 T cell receptor beta chains from the same sample are listed, as sequenced in a study of T cell changes during pregnancy in multiple sclerosis. Profiling relied on immunoSEQ multiplex PCR, and the TCRdb table lists in-frame clones only, not all of them. The sample carries 60,000 or so clones, 90% recorded once. The source was peripheral blood, collected in the second trimester of pregnancy. These receptors all stem from a female donor in good health, enrolled as a control in a pregnancy study.

The rearrangement uses TRBV2 and TRBJ1-5; 11 bases are a match to TRBD1. This CDR3 contains 14 residues. The V gene end was trimmed by 5 bases and the J gene end by 11 bases; junction bases not matched to a gene: 8. Germline values: CDR1 SNHLY, CDR2 FYNNEI. The CDR3 reads CASSPGQGALSQHF. The CDR3 DNA follows: TGTGCCAGCAGTCCCGGACAGGGGGCTCTGTCCCAGCATTTT.

This sequence joins TRBV6-5 and TRBJ2-7, with D possibly being TRBD1 (6 bases). V was clipped by 6 bases and J by 0 bases, with 12 bases between them. The germline CDR1 and CDR2 sequences are MNHEY and SVGAGI. This CDR3 is 14 amino acids long. The CDR3 nucleotides read TGTGCCAGCAGATCTGGGGGCGCCTCCTACGAGCAGTACTTC. It codes for CASRSGGASYEQYF.

CDR3 protein: CASSLVSAWETQYF. Here the CDR3 DNA reads TGTGCCAGCAGCTTAGTCAGCGCTTGGGAGACCCAGTACTTC. This chain joins TRBV7-8 and TRBJ2-5; no clear D gene. Germline CDR1 and CDR2: SGHVS and FQNEAQ. The CDR3 is made up of 14 amino acids. Trimming took 1 base from V and 5 from J, leaving 11 bases between them.

The V call is TRBV6-1, the J call TRBJ1-2; TRBD1 is a possible D gene (5 bases). Trimming cost V 6 bases and J 3 bases, with 17 bases left between them. This CDR3 spans 15 amino acids. The V gene's germline CDR1 is MNHNS and CDR2 SASEGT. Here the CDR3 reads CASRPLMDKDYGYTF. The CDR3 bases are TGTGCCAGCAGACCCCTGATGGACAAGGACTATGGCTACACCTTC.

Here the CDR3 DNA reads TGTGCCAGCAGCGTGATGCTAGCGGGATCCAAAGATACGCAGTATTTT. Protein product: CASSVMLAGSKDTQYF. The chain employs TRBV2 and TRBJ2-3, with 9 positions matching TRBD2. After removal of 6 bases from V and 5 bases from J, the junction contained 12 bases not matched to a gene. The germline V gene has CDR1 SNHLY and CDR2 FYNNEI. The CDR3 consists of 16 residues.

The chain links TRBV5-1 to TRBJ2-3; 8 positions agree with TRBD2. CDR1 and CDR2 (germline): SGHRS, YFSETQ. The CDR3 consists of 16 residues. V trimming: 2 bases; J trimming: 0 bases; junction bases outside the gene matches: 5. The CDR3 sequence is CASSFFSGTSTDTQYF. CDR3 DNA sequence: TGCGCCAGCAGCTTTTTTAGCGGGACTAGCACAGATACGCAGTATTTT.

The chain employs TRBV28 and TRBJ2-1; 7 positions match TRBD2. The germline V gene encodes CDR1 MDHEN and CDR2 SYDVKM. With V trimmed by 2 bases and J by 0 bases, 16 bases remained unmatched. This CDR3 is 20 amino acids long. As DNA, the CDR3 is TGTGCCAGCAGTTTAAAATTCGAGGGAGGGTTTCTCCGCTCCTACAATGAGCAGTTCTTC. It codes for CASSLKFEGGFLRSYNEQFF. The full variable domain, with the rest looked up from reference TRBV28 and TRBJ2-1, is DVKVTQSSRYLVKRTGEKVFLECVQDMDHENMFWYRQDPGLGLRLIYFSYDVKMKEKGDIPEGYSVSREKKERFSLILESASTNQTSMYLCASSLKFEGGFLRSYNEQFFGPGTRLTVL.